The T cell receptor (beta chain) under discussion was sequenced for a study of human T cells and chemical hapten exposure. Study in general: It was small differences in pooled library volume that mainly caused per-sample TCR yields to vary.

This clonotype turned up a few times. From the RACE reads, TCRdb called clonotypes with MiXCR, one entry per CDR3 protein. The repertoire includes some 120,000 distinct CDR3 sequences, about 12% of them detected once, and around 1.4% sits in the top ten. Time point described: patch test 1, 2 weeks after DPC sensitization. Treatment noted: therapeutic diphenylcyclopropenone sensitization with weekly scalp DPC. The CDR3 totals 13 residues. Per the germline V gene, CDR1 is MNHEY and CDR2 is SMNVEV (reference sequence). Trimming pared 4 bases from V and 11 bases from J, leaving 17 bases between. V is TRBV27 and J is TRBJ1-1; tentatively, D is TRBD1 (5 bases). Specimen: whole blood, collected in connection with sensitization to the hapten diphenylcyclopropenone (DPC). The receptor was isolated from a woman aged 45-60 years with alopecia areata. Some clones in this sample may be carry-over from other donors' samples. Here the CDR3 DNA reads TGTGCCAGCAGTTCATCCCAGGGAAACCGGGCTTTCTTT. Translation: CASSSSQGNRAFF.